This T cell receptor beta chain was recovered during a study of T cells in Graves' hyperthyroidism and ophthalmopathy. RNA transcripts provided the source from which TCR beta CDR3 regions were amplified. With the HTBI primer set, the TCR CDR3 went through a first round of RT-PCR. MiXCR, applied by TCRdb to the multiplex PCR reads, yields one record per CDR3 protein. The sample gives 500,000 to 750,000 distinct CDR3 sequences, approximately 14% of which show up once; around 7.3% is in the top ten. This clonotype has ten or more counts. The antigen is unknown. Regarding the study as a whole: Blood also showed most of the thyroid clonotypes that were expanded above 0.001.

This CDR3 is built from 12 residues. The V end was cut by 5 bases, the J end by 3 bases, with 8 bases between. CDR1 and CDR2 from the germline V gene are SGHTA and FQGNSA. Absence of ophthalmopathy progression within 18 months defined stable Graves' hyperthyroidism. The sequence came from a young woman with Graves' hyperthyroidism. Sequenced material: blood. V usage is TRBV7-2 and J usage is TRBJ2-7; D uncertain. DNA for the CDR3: TGTGCCAGCAGCACGGACCTCTACGAGCAGTACTTC. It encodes CASSTDLYEQYF.